Each of the 19 T cell receptor beta chains below was sequenced from the same sample in a study of T cell changes during pregnancy in multiple sclerosis. Sequencing used immunoSEQ multiplex PCR; TCRdb keeps in-frame clones, though not all of them. The sample yields tens of thousands of clones, over 85% seen once. The sample in question was peripheral blood, obtained in the first trimester of pregnancy. The source of these receptors is a female donor in good health, enrolled as a control in a pregnancy study.

This chain connects TRBV27 to TRBJ1-4; 9 bases are shared with TRBD1. Losses at the gene ends were 8 bases for V and 5 bases for J; bases not matched to a gene: 9. This CDR3 is built from 15 residues. Germline CDR1 and CDR2: MNHEY and SMNVEV (reference sequence). CDR3 nucleotides: TGTGCCAGCGGCTCTTGGGACAGGGTAAATGAAAAACTGTTTTTT. As protein: CASGSWDRVNEKLFF.

The genes are TRBV19 and TRBJ2-3; TRBD2 matches 8 bases. The germline gives CDR1 LNHDA, CDR2 SQIVND (reference sequence). The CDR3 spans 16 residues. Trimming took 5 bases from V and 0 from J; bases not matched to a gene: 7. DNA of the CDR3: TGTGCCAGTAGTGATAGCGGGGTATTTAGCACAGATACGCAGTATTTT. The encoded protein is CASSDSGVFSTDTQYF.

This clone showed up just once. In nucleotides, the CDR3 is TGTGCCAGCAGCACCAAAATAGGACAGTTGGGCAATCAGCCCCAGCATTTT. It translates to CASSTKIGQLGNQPQHF. The gene calls are TRBV21-1 and TRBJ1-5; TRBD1, the table's D call, lacks a check against the DNA. TRBV21-1 is an annotated pseudogene. CDR3 length equals 17 residues.

The chain combines TRBV11-2 with TRBJ1-1; a weak D match, TRBD1 (5 bases). The CDR3 runs to 14 residues. The germline V gene has CDR1 SGHAT and CDR2 FQNNGV. The V end lost 1 base, the J end lost 3 bases, and 9 bases lay between the germline ends. CDR3 coding DNA: TGTGCCAGCAGCTTAGTTGGAGGGGACACTGAAGCTTTCTTT. Encoded protein: CASSLVGGDTEAFF. Based on the CDR3 plus reference TRBV11-2 and TRBJ1-1, the full variable domain is EAGVAQSPRYKIIEKRQSVAFWCNPISGHATLYWYQQILGQGPKLLIQFQNNGVVDDSQLPKDRFSAERLKGVDSTLKIQPAKLEDSAVYLCASSLVGGDTEAFFGQGTRLTVV.

The gene calls are TRBV28 and TRBJ2-5; TRBD1 is a possible D gene (6 bases). Germline CDR1 reads MDHEN; CDR2 reads SYDVKM. Trimming pared 7 bases from V and 3 bases from J, leaving 9 bases between. This CDR3 spans 12 amino acids. The DNA for the CDR3 is TGTGCCAGCACCTGGGACAAAGAGACCCAGTACTTC. Its translation is CASTWDKETQYF.

The chain is built from TRBV7-9 and TRBJ2-5; the D gene is possibly TRBD2 (5 bases). The CDR3 has 14 residues. Trimming cost V 6 bases and J 2 bases, with 13 bases left between them. Germline CDR1 SEHNR, CDR2 FQNEAQ (reference sequence). The CDR3 spells CASRRSGPQETQYF. The CDR3 region has the DNA TGTGCCAGCAGAAGAAGCGGACCTCAAGAGACCCAGTACTTC.

The chain links TRBV7-2 to TRBJ2-1; 7 nucleotides line up with TRBD1. The V gene end was trimmed by 5 bases and the J gene end by 5 bases; junction bases not matched to a gene: 15. The CDR3 is 17 residues long. Germline values: CDR1 SGHTA, CDR2 FQGNSA. CDR3 loop: CASSPTPGQFKDNEQFF. Here the CDR3 DNA reads TGTGCCAGCAGCCCGACCCCGGGACAGTTTAAAGACAATGAGCAGTTCTTC.

The chain links TRBV5-1 to TRBJ2-5, with D perhaps TRBD1 (5 bases). Deletions cut 1 base from V and 3 bases from J, with 13 bases between. The CDR3 sequence is 15 residues long. Germline V gene lookup returns CDR1 SGHRS and CDR2 YFSETQ. The CDR3 region has the DNA TGCGCCAGCAGCTTGAATCGTCGCAGGGAAGAGACCCAGTACTTC. Its translation is CASSLNRRREETQYF.

This sequence joins TRBV30 and TRBJ2-7, with 10 bases lining up with TRBD1. Germline loops: CDR1 GTSNPN, CDR2 SVGIG (reference sequence). The CDR3 runs to 14 residues. J lost 6 bases, V lost 5 bases, and 10 bases had no gene match. Here the CDR3 DNA reads TGTGCCTGGTGTCGACAGGGGGCATTGTGCGAGCAGTACTTC. It yields the protein CAWCRQGALCEQYF.

In this sample, this clone turned up a few times. The rearrangement joins TRBV6-5 to TRBJ2-1; TRBD2 agrees at 9 bases. The junction had 11 bases not matched to a gene; V was cut back by 4 bases and J by 10 bases. CDR1 is MNHEY, CDR2 SVGAGI, per germline. CDR3 length: 15 amino acids. This CDR3 reads CASSFPTSGEGEQFF. CDR3 bases: TGTGCCAGCAGTTTTCCGACTAGCGGAGAGGGAGAGCAGTTCTTC.

CDR3 protein: CASSFGRPGQGRSGSEAFF. CDR3 nucleotides: TGTGCCAGCAGCTTCGGCCGCCCGGGACAGGGAAGATCAGGTAGTGAAGCTTTCTTT. J is TRBJ1-1 and V is TRBV7-2, with 9 positions matching TRBD1. V was pared by 3 bases and J by 7 bases, with 21 bases of the junction left unmatched. Germline CDR1 SGHTA, CDR2 FQGNSA. The length of the CDR3 is 19 residues.

As DNA, the CDR3 is TGTGCCAGCAGCTCCAGGGAGGGGTGGCAGTTCTTC. Translation: CASSSREGWQFF. The chain has TRBV11-3 and TRBJ2-1; 7 bases are a match to TRBD2. Germline CDR1 and CDR2: SGHNT and YENEEA. This CDR3 is 12 amino acids long. V gave up 4 bases and J gave up 12 bases; unmatched junction bases: 6.

V and J are TRBV27 and TRBJ1-1, with no clear D. Germline loops: CDR1 MNHEY, CDR2 SMNVEV (reference sequence). The CDR3 is made up of 13 amino acids. Trimming took 2 bases from V and 2 from J, leaving 6 bases between them. The CDR3 DNA sequence: TGTGCCAGCAGTTTAGAGGGTAACACTGAAGCTTTCTTT. It encodes CASSLEGNTEAFF.

This chain joins TRBV27 and TRBJ2-3; 13 positions match TRBD2. V lost 4 bases to trimming and J lost 4 bases; unmatched junction nucleotides: 11. CDR1 is MNHEY and CDR2 is SMNVEV in the germline V gene (reference sequence). This CDR3 region has 18 residues. The CDR3 region is CASSYKLAGGEVSDTQYF. The CDR3 DNA follows: TGTGCCAGCAGTTACAAACTAGCGGGAGGGGAAGTATCAGATACGCAGTATTTT.

The chain recombines TRBV5-1 with TRBJ2-3, with D possibly TRBD1 on 5 matching bases. Trimming removed 2 bases from V and 3 bases from J, with 10 bases in between. This CDR3 spans 14 amino acids. Germline lookup yields CDR1 SGHRS and CDR2 YFSETQ. The CDR3 here is CASSLGERTDTQYF. The CDR3 coding sequence is TGCGCCAGCAGCTTAGGGGAAAGGACAGATACGCAGTATTTT.

The chain employs TRBV5-6 and TRBJ1-2; D possibly corresponds to TRBD1 (5 bases). V lost 5 bases, J lost 4 bases, and 15 bases lay in between. CDR3 length: 14 amino acids. Per the germline V gene, CDR1 is SGHDT and CDR2 is YYEEEE. CDR3 nucleotides: TGTGCCAGCAGGTGGGGCGAGAGGATCTATGGCTACACCTTC. As protein: CASRWGERIYGYTF.

J is TRBJ2-7 and V is TRBV6-6; the match to TRBD1 covers 7 bases. The J segment lost 3 bases and the V segment lost 2 bases, leaving 4 bases of the junction unmatched. The CDR3 length is 14 residues. Looked up from germline, CDR1 is MNHNY and CDR2 is SVGAGI (reference sequence). The CDR3 DNA sequence: TGTGCCAGCAGTTACGGGACAGAAAACTACGAGCAGTACTTC. Protein sequence: CASSYGTENYEQYF.

The chain recombines TRBV28 with TRBJ2-7, with 9 bases matching TRBD2. This CDR3 is 15 amino acids long. The V gene's germline CDR1 is MDHEN and CDR2 SYDVKM. Unmatched junction bases numbered 13, after V lost 6 bases and J lost 7 bases. The CDR3: CASSETRGGRGEQYF. The DNA for the CDR3 is TGTGCCAGCAGCGAAACTAGGGGCGGGAGGGGGGAGCAGTACTTC.

Only one count was recorded for this clone. V usage is TRBV4-3 and J usage is TRBJ2-3; TRBD2 matches 7 bases. The CDR3 totals 14 residues. Trimming removed 1 base from V and 10 bases from J; junction bases left unmatched: 8. Germline lookup yields CDR1 LGHNA and CDR2 YSLEER. CDR3 loop: CASSQGQGGRAQYF. The CDR3 nucleotides are TGCGCCAGCAGCCAAGGTCAAGGTGGGAGGGCGCAGTATTTT.